This T cell receptor beta chain was found in a study of blood T cell repertoires in COVID-19. Study-level background: Sample material is recorded as cDNA or gDNA derived from T cells, B-cell-depleted T cells, or PBMCs.

Some clones are missing from TCRdb's copy, which holds only in-frame ones; the method was immunoSEQ multiplex PCR. Here the sample spans fewer than 150,000 clones, approximately 84% being singletons. The CDR3 consists of 14 residues. The ends were cut back, 2 bases at V and 8 bases at J, with 15 bases in the middle. Germline values: CDR1 MDHEN, CDR2 SYDVKM. The TCR was taken from a man in his forties or fifties with acute or convalescent COVID-19. The V gene is TRBV28, the J gene TRBJ1-2; D is unresolved. Material: peripheral blood. The chain's CDR3 is CASSLAAEGRGYTF. CDR3 in DNA: TGTGCCAGCAGTTTAGCGGCGGAGGGTAGGGGCTACACCTTC.